The text below deals with one TCR beta chain. This specimen comes from a study of shared clonotypes between healthy human individuals. The overall study: Plates per donor: three CD4 naive, three CD4 memory, two CD8 naive, one CD8 memory.

Looked up from germline, CDR1 is SGDLS and CDR2 is YYNGEE. The CDR3 is 17 amino acids. Between the trimmed V and J ends, which lost 4 bases and 0 bases, there was a span of 19 bases. The repertoire was sequenced with immunoSEQ multiplex PCR; TCRdb's copy has only in-frame clones and lacks some. The table records 2 million to 2.5 million clones, more than 90% of them present only once. The TCR was taken from a young man in good health. Sequencing was carried out using naive CD4+ T cells sorted from blood. Subset denoted: CD45RA+ positively selected. The gene calls are TRBV9 and TRBJ1-1; D ambiguous. CDR3 nucleotide sequence: TGTGCCAGCAGCACTTCCTACAGAAGAGGGATGAACACTGAAGCTTTCTTT. Its protein product is CASSTSYRRGMNTEAFF.